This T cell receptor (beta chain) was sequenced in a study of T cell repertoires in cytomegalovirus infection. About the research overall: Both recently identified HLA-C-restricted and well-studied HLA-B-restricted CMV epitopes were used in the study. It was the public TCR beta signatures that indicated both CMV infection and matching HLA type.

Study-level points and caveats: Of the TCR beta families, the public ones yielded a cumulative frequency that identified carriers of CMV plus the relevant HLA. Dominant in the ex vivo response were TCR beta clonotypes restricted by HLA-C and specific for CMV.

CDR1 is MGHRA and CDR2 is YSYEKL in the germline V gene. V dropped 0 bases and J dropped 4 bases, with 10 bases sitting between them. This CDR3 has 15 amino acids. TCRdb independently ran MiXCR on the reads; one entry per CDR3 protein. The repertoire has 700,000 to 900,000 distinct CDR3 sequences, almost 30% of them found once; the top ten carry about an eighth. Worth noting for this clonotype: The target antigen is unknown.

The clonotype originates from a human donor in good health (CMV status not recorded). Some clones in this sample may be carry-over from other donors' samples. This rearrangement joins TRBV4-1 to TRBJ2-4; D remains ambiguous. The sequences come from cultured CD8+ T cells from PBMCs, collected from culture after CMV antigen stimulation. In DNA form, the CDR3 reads TGCGCCAGCAGCCAAGACCTGGGAAGTAAAAACATTCAGTACTTC. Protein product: CASSQDLGSKNIQYF.